This is a list of T cell receptor beta chains from one sample in a study of shared clonotypes between healthy human individuals. TCRdb's table, derived via immunoSEQ multiplex PCR, lists solely in-frame clones and lacks some. The table shows over 800,000 clones, with around 92% occurring only once. The sample consisted of naive CD8+ T cells sorted from blood. The receptors originated from a young man in good health. CDR3s include the opening cysteine and the closing phenylalanine or tryptophan. The order of the fields is D gene, J gene, clone size, V gene, CDR3 DNA, CDR3 protein. A D gene is named only where the DNA matches it firmly. Clone size is not always given. Where it is, it says once, few, many or a class for expanded clones.

>TRBD2|TRBJ2-1|NA|TRBV13
TGTGCCAGCAGCTTATCCCAGCTTAGGAATGTCAGAACTAGCGGACCAAACAATGAGCAGTTCTTC
CASSLSQLRNVRTSGPNNEQFF
>NA|TRBJ2-1|once|TRBV7-9
TGTGCCAGCAGCGCCGGACAGCGGGTGAACAATGAGCAGTTCTTC
CASSAGQRVNNEQFF
>TRBD2|TRBJ2-3|NA|TRBV6-1
TGTGCCAGCAGTGAAAGGTCTAGCGGGAGGGCCATAGATACGCAGTATTTT
CASSERSSGRAIDTQYF
>TRBD2|TRBJ2-7|NA|TRBV6-6
TGTGCCAGCACCACCTCTAGCGGGAGTCTCGACGAGCAGTACTTC
CASTTSSGSLDEQYF
>TRBD2|TRBJ2-6|NA|TRBV7-6
TGTGCCAGCAGCTTTTTAATTAACAGGGCGGGAGGAAACTCTGGGGCCAACGTCCTGACTTTC
CASSFLINRAGGNSGANVLTF
>NA|TRBJ2-1|NA|TRBV15
TGTGCCACCAGCAGAGTGGGGTCCTACAATGAGCAGTTCTTC
CATSRVGSYNEQFF
>NA|TRBJ2-7|NA|TRBV6-1
TGTGCCAGCAGCGACTTAACAGGGTACGAGCAGTACTTC
CASSDLTGYEQYF
>TRBD2|TRBJ2-1|NA|TRBV11-2
TGTGCCAGCAGCGTTAGCGGGAGGATGAGCTCCTACAATGAGCAGTTCTTC
CASSVSGRMSSYNEQFF
>NA|TRBJ2-3|NA|TRBV10-1
TGCGCCAGCAGTGAGTGGAGCAGCACAGATACGCAGTATTTT
CASSEWSSTDTQYF
>NA|TRBJ1-1|once|TRBV7-2
TGTGCCAGCAGCAAAAACAGGGCGCCGAACACTGAAGCTTTCTTT
CASSKNRAPNTEAFF
>TRBD2|TRBJ2-3|NA|TRBV2
TGTGCCAGCAGTGGAGGGCCGGTTGGGAGCGGGGCAGATACGCAGTATTTT
CASSGGPVGSGADTQYF
>NA|TRBJ1-2|NA|TRBV7-2
TGTGCCAGCAGCTTAGCTAGGGGGTCCGTGGGTGGCTATGGCTACACCTTC
CASSLARGSVGGYGYTF
>NA|TRBJ1-1|NA|TRBV21-1
TGTGCCAGCAGCAAAGGGGCGGGGAACACTGAAGCTTTCTTT
CASSKGAGNTEAFF
>NA|TRBJ1-3|NA|TRBV6-1
TGTGCCAGCAGTGAAGAGGGGAGCTCTGGAAACACCATATATTTT
CASSEEGSSGNTIYF
>NA|TRBJ2-2|NA|TRBV6-1
TGTGCCAGCAGTGAAAATCTCATTGCCGGGGAGCTGTTTTTT
CASSENLIAGELFF
>TRBD2|TRBJ2-7|NA|TRBV6-1
TGTGCCAGCACGGGGGGAACCTACGAGCAGTACTTC
CASTGGTYEQYF
>NA|TRBJ2-7|once|TRBV19
TGTGCCAGTAGTATTTATAATCCAGGGGTAACCTACGAGCAGTACTTC
CASSIYNPGVTYEQYF
>NA|TRBJ2-3|NA|TRBV12-5
TGTGCTAGTGGTTTAGGGGTAGATACGCAGTATTTT
CASGLGVDTQYF
>NA|TRBJ2-2|NA|TRBV5-4
TGTGCCAGCTCTCCACCGGGGGTAAACACCGGGGAGCTGTTTTTT
CASSPPGVNTGELFF
>TRBD2|TRBJ2-2|once|TRBV7-9
TGTGCCAGCAGCTTGCCGGGACTAGCATTCTCCGGGGAGCTGTTTTTT
CASSLPGLAFSGELFF
>NA|TRBJ2-5|few|TRBV6-1
TGTGCCAGCAGTGTTGAGGTGGGGTCACAAGAGACCCAGTACTTC
CASSVEVGSQETQYF
>NA|TRBJ2-2|NA|TRBV27
TGTGCCAGCGGTCGACTGATCGCGAACACCGGGGAGCTGTTTTTT
CASGRLIANTGELFF
>TRBD2|TRBJ2-7|NA|TRBV28
TGTGCCAGCAGCCATTCTAGCGGAATATACTTC
CASSHSSGIYF
>NA|TRBJ1-1|NA|TRBV7-8
TGTGCCAGCAGCCCGGGGAGTACTGAAGCTTTCTTT
CASSPGSTEAFF
>TRBD2|TRBJ2-7|NA|TRBV27
TGTGCCAGCAGCCAACTTAGCGGGAGGATCGGCTACGAGCAGTACTTC
CASSQLSGRIGYEQYF
>NA|TRBJ2-1|NA|TRBV5-6
TGTGCCAGCAGCTTGTTGGGAGACTACAATGAGCAGTTCTTC
CASSLLGDYNEQFF